This T cell receptor beta chain was captured in a study of T cells in Graves' hyperthyroidism and ophthalmopathy. Study details: The initial diagnosis was the point when peripheral blood was collected, ahead of any treatment.

This clonotype was picked up many times. This CDR3 region has 14 residues. The V and J ends lost 4 bases and 4 bases, in that order; junction bases with no gene match: 7. Germline V CDR1 and CDR2: LGHDT, YNNKEL (reference sequence). From RNA transcripts, TCR beta CDR3 regions were amplified. The TCR CDR3 was amplified in a first-round RT-PCR using the HTBI primer set. One entry per CDR3 protein, called by TCRdb with MiXCR from the multiplex PCR reads. Of hundreds of thousands of distinct CDR3 sequences in the sample, more than 20% were seen once. The V and J genes are TRBV3-1 and TRBJ2-7; 7 positions agree with TRBD1. The sequenced sample consisted of blood. This clonotype originated in a man younger than 40 with Graves' ophthalmopathy. CDR3 DNA: TGTGCCAGCAGCCCCGGGGACAGATCATACGAGCAGTACTTC. Its translation: CASSPGDRSYEQYF.